Listed below are T cell receptor beta chains from one sample, sequenced in a study of T cell repertoires in cytomegalovirus infection. MiXCR, run by TCRdb on the reads, gives a single entry per CDR3 protein. The repertoire holds some 150,000 distinct CDR3 sequences, with roughly 6% as singletons. Input material: PBMCs. These receptors came from a human donor in good health (CMV status not recorded). Some clones in this sample may be carry-over from other donors' samples. Both conserved end residues are part of each CDR3. Each record gives: J gene, clone size, D gene, V gene, CDR3 DNA, CDR3 protein. D genes are given only for firm matches. Size is stated for part of the rows, as once, few or many counts, or as a class when the clone is expanded.

TRBJ2-3 | many | NA | TRBV10-3 | TGTGCCATCAGTGACTCAGCGGCCGGCACAGATACGCAGTATTTT | CAISDSAAGTDTQYF
TRBJ1-2 | many | NA | TRBV7-2 | TGTGCCAGCAGCTTACCAGGGGCCTACTATGGCTACACCTTC | CASSLPGAYYGYTF
TRBJ2-1 | NA | TRBD2 | TRBV14 | TGTGCCAGCAGCCAAGTAGCGGGGAACAGTAATGAGCAGTTCTTC | CASSQVAGNSNEQFF
TRBJ1-6 | NA | NA | TRBV3-1 | TGTGCCAGCAGCCAAGATGGGCGTTCACCCCTCCACTTT | CASSQDGRSPLHF
TRBJ2-1 | NA | TRBD2 | TRBV7-3 | TGTGCCAACAGCCCCCGGACTAGCGGGTACAATGAGCAGTTCTTC | CANSPRTSGYNEQFF
TRBJ1-4 | many | TRBD1 | TRBV7-2 | TGTGCCAGCAGCCAGACAGGGGCGGAGAATGAAAAACTGTTTTTT | CASSQTGAENEKLFF
TRBJ2-1 | NA | NA | TRBV14 | TGTGCCAGCAGCCAAGGCTCGAACCCCCGCAATGAGCAGTTCTTC | CASSQGSNPRNEQFF
TRBJ2-5 | many | NA | TRBV12-3/TRBV12-4 | TGTGCCAGCTCGACGAGCAGGGAGACCCAGTACTTC | CASSTSRETQYF
TRBJ1-2 | few | TRBD1 | TRBV20-1 | TGCAGTGCTCCGAGACAGGGAAGCCCTAACTATGGCTACACCTTC | CSAPRQGSPNYGYTF
TRBJ1-1 | many | NA | TRBV7-9 | TGTGCCAGCAGTGAGCGGAGGGGTCATGGGACTGAAGCTTTCTTT | CASSERRGHGTEAFF
TRBJ2-1 | NA | TRBD2 | TRBV4-3 | TGCGCCAGCAGCCAAGATCCGCGGGGGGGCTATGAGCAGTTCTTC | CASSQDPRGGYEQFF
TRBJ1-1 | many | NA | TRBV7-2 | TGTGCCAGCAGCCGAAACAGGATGAACACTGAAGCTTTCTTT | CASSRNRMNTEAFF
TRBJ1-5 | many | NA | TRBV7-2 | TGTGCCAGCAGCTTCGGGGTTAGCAATCAGCCCCAGCATTTT | CASSFGVSNQPQHF
TRBJ2-1 | many | NA | TRBV7-3 | TGTGCCAGCAGCTTAGCGGGAAACCTGTACAATGAGCAGTTCTTC | CASSLAGNLYNEQFF
TRBJ2-2 | many | NA | TRBV5-5 | TGTGCCAGCAGCTTGGCCGACTACTCGAACACCGGGGAGCTGTTTTTT | CASSLADYSNTGELFF
TRBJ1-5 | NA | TRBD1 | TRBV19 | TGTGCCAGTACCCGGACAGGGAGGGCCAATCAGCCCCAGCATTTT | CASTRTGRANQPQHF
TRBJ1-2 | many | NA | TRBV7-2 | TGTGCCAGCAGCTTAGAGATCTATGGCTACACCTTC | CASSLEIYGYTF
TRBJ1-1 | many | NA | TRBV7-2 | TGTGCCAGCAGCCGCAAGGTGAACACTGAAGCTTTCTTT | CASSRKVNTEAFF